One and the same sample provided the 15 T cell receptor beta chains below, sequenced in a study of blood T cells in healthy people across ages. The use of a sample-barcoded 5' primer and a J-beta primer mix characterized a second PCR of roughly 6 to 11 cycles. TCRdb passed the 5' RACE reads through MiXCR, listing each CDR3 protein once. Among about a million distinct CDR3 sequences listed, around two fifths were seen once. Input material: blood. All receptors derive from a man aged 18 to 30 in good health.

Only a few counts were recorded for this clonotype. The rearrangement joins TRBV6-2 or TRBV6-3 to TRBJ2-7; 7 bases align to TRBD1. The germline gives CDR1 MNHEY, CDR2 SVGEGT. The CDR3 extends over 13 amino acids. Germline trimming cut 6 bases from V and 0 bases from J; bases unmatched to any gene: 2. The CDR3 reads CASSGQDSYEQYF. The CDR3 DNA sequence: TGTGCCAGCAGCGGACAGGACTCCTACGAGCAGTACTTC.

This clonotype was counted only a few times. The chain carries TRBV6-6 and TRBJ2-1; 9 bases align to TRBD2. Germline V gives CDR1 MNHNY, CDR2 SVGAGI (reference sequence). V gave up 6 bases and J gave up 5 bases; unmatched junction bases: 5. CDR3 length: 14 residues. CDR3 in amino acids: CASSQTSGDNEQFF. DNA for the CDR3: TGTGCCAGCAGCCAGACTAGCGGCGACAATGAGCAGTTCTTC.

V gene TRBV6-6 combines with J gene TRBJ1-5; no clear D gene. This CDR3 has 16 residues. In germline, CDR1 is MNHNY, CDR2 SVGAGI (reference sequence). Trimming pared 4 bases from V and 1 base from J, leaving 14 bases between. CDR3 DNA: TGTGCCAGCAGTTTAAGGAGGACGGAGAGCAATCAGCCCCAGCATTTT. It codes for CASSLRRTESNQPQHF.

The chain couples TRBV3-1 to TRBJ2-1; TRBD2 matches at 7 bases. The CDR3 covers 16 residues. Germline CDR1 LGHDT, CDR2 YNNKEL (reference sequence). J gave up 4 bases and V 4 bases, and 10 bases lay outside the gene matches. The CDR3 DNA sequence: TGTGCCAGCAGCCCCTTTTCGGTAGCGGGTTACAATGAGCAGTTCTTC. It codes for CASSPFSVAGYNEQFF.

This clonotype was seen a handful of times. The chain is built from TRBV20-1 and TRBJ2-5, with D perhaps TRBD2 (5 bases). The V gene lost 6 bases and the J gene lost 5 bases, with 16 bases spanning the gap. The CDR3 sequence is 13 residues long. CDR1 DFQATT and CDR2 SNEGSKA come from the germline V gene (reference sequence). The chain's CDR3 is CSAQNRGMETQYF. CDR3 DNA: TGCAGTGCCCAGAACCGGGGTATGGAGACCCAGTACTTC.

The table lists this clonotype with many counts. The CDR3, as DNA: TGTGCCAGCAGTTTATCAGCGGGGGACCCGTACAATGAGCAGTTCTTC. Its translation: CASSLSAGDPYNEQFF. The chain recombines TRBV12-3 or TRBV12-4 with TRBJ2-1; 8 bases fit TRBD2. There are 16 residues in the CDR3. The V segment lost 2 bases and the J segment 4 bases; nucleotides outside the gene matches: 7.

This clonotype occurred a few times. The gene calls are TRBV28 and TRBJ1-5, with a weak D call TRBD1 (5 bases). In germline, CDR1 is MDHEN, CDR2 SYDVKM. The V end was cut by 2 bases, the J end by 4 bases, with 12 bases between. This CDR3 spans 15 amino acids. CDR3 sequence reads: CASSLPPGPNQPQHF. The DNA of the CDR3 is TGTGCCAGCAGTTTACCTCCGGGACCGAATCAGCCCCAGCATTTT.

The rearrangement links TRBV5-1 to TRBJ1-4; 7 nucleotides align to TRBD1. The germline CDR1 and CDR2 sequences are SGHRS and YFSETQ. The V gene end was trimmed by 4 bases and the J gene end by 7 bases; junction bases not matched to a gene: 10. The CDR3 length is 15 residues. This CDR3 is CASSANRDSREKLFF. The CDR3 DNA is TGCGCCAGCAGCGCAAACCGGGACAGTCGTGAAAAACTGTTTTTT.

This clonotype appeared many times. At one end the junction does not follow the germline gene, possibly because of a read error. The chain links TRBV4-2 to TRBJ2-3, with D maybe TRBD1 (5 bases). Germline V gives CDR1 LGHNA, CDR2 YNFKEQ. The CDR3 runs 14 residues. For the CDR3, the DNA is TGCGCCAGCAGCCAACGGACAAGCACAGATACGCAGTATTTT. Residues: CASSQRTSTDTQYF.

The V call is TRBV6-5, the J call TRBJ1-2, with 8 bases aligning to TRBD1. Germline trimming cut 6 bases from V and 4 bases from J; bases unmatched to any gene: 10. This CDR3 spans 15 amino acids. CDR1 is MNHEY, CDR2 SVGAGI, per germline. CDR3 bases: TGTGCCAGCAGCCCTCGACAGGGGCTTTCCTATGGCTACACCTTC. This sequence encodes CASSPRQGLSYGYTF.

There are many counts of this clonotype. The chain couples TRBV7-2 to TRBJ2-7; D could derive from TRBD1 or TRBD2 (6 bases each). This CDR3 contains 13 residues. V was shortened by 5 bases and J by 3 bases, with 11 bases between the two germline ends. Germline V CDR1 and CDR2: SGHTA, FQGNSA. CDR3 amino acids: CASSTGTGYEQYF. Written as DNA, the CDR3 is TGTGCCAGCAGCACAGGGACTGGCTACGAGCAGTACTTC.

This chain links TRBV20-1 with TRBJ2-7; 11 bases align to TRBD1. The CDR3 consists of 13 residues. Losses at the gene ends were 6 bases for V and 3 bases for J; bases not matched to a gene: 4. Germline lookup yields CDR1 DFQATT and CDR2 SNEGSKA (reference sequence). CDR3: CSAYGTGGYEQYF. The CDR3 DNA reads as TGCAGTGCCTATGGGACAGGGGGCTACGAGCAGTACTTC.

This clonotype was counted a few times. The rearrangement links TRBV7-2 to TRBJ2-5, with TRBD1 identical over 9 bases. The V segment lost 5 bases and the J segment 5 bases; nucleotides outside the gene matches: 6. This CDR3 contains 14 residues. From germline, CDR1 is SGHTA and CDR2 FQGNSA. The CDR3 spells CASSLNRGRETQYF. The CDR3 DNA reads as TGTGCCAGCAGCCTAAACAGGGGGCGGGAGACCCAGTACTTC.

This clonotype was observed at least ten times. J is TRBJ1-2 and V is TRBV4-3; D is perhaps TRBD1 (5 bases). The CDR3 length is 13 residues. Per germline, CDR1 LGHNA and CDR2 YSLEER. V dropped 4 bases and J dropped 2 bases, with 8 bases sitting between them. The CDR3 spells CASSPDKNYGYTF. The CDR3, as DNA: TGCGCCAGCAGCCCGGACAAGAACTATGGCTACACCTTC.

The J gene is TRBJ2-5, the V gene TRBV20-1; TRBD1 matches 10 bases. This CDR3 is built from 14 residues. V shed 1 base, J shed 2 bases, and the junction held 1 base outside the gene matches. Germline CDR1 DFQATT, CDR2 SNEGSKA (reference sequence). CDR3 nucleotide sequence: TGCAGTGCTAGAGGGGACAGGGGACAAGAGACCCAGTACTTC. Translating gives CSARGDRGQETQYF.